This T cell receptor beta chain originates from a study of blood T cell repertoires in COVID-19. In the study overall: The cDNA or gDNA used as material had been derived from T cells, B-cell-depleted T cells, or PBMCs.

This clone was recorded only once. Original methodology: From reference gene primer amplification, estimates of nucleated cell counts were derived. The assay was immunoSEQ multiplex PCR, and TCRdb's table has in-frame clones only and misses some. The DNA gave D and trimming, while V, J and clone size come from that table. Found here are approximately 41,000 clones, approximately 88% of them singletons; the top ten hold over 1%. From germline, CDR1 is SSHAT and CDR2 FNYEAQ (reference sequence). The CDR3 extends over 20 amino acids. Trimming cost V 5 bases and J 2 bases; bases outside gene matches: 21. This sequence originates from a middle-aged woman with acute or convalescent COVID-19. V and J are TRBV7-7 and TRBJ2-5, with 9 bases matching TRBD1. Specimen: peripheral blood. The CDR3: CASSPYIQGGQGQRQETQYF. The DNA of the CDR3 is TGTGCCAGCAGCCCATATATTCAGGGGGGACAGGGACAGAGACAAGAGACCCAGTACTTC.